These 32 T cell receptor beta chains originate from one sample sequenced in a study of blood T cell repertoires in COVID-19. Some clones are missing from TCRdb's copy, which holds only in-frame ones; the method was immunoSEQ multiplex PCR. The repertoire holds tens of thousands of clones, 89% seen once, with 1.5% to 2% in the top ten. Sequenced input: peripheral blood. These receptors were collected from a man between 60 and 75 years old with acute or convalescent COVID-19.

J is TRBJ1-3 and V is TRBV5-4, with a weak D call TRBD1 (6 bases). Germline V lookup: CDR1 SGHNT, CDR2 YYREEE (reference sequence). Trimming took off 4 bases at V and 0 bases at J, with 11 bases between the two ends. This CDR3 comprises 15 residues. CDR3 sequence (DNA): TGTGCCAGCAGCCTGGGACAAAACTCTGGAAACACCATATATTTT. Translated, it gives CASSLGQNSGNTIYF.

This clone came up a few times. The J gene is TRBJ1-1, the V gene TRBV19; the D is unclear. The CDR3 is made up of 14 amino acids. CDR1 is LNHDA, CDR2 SQIVND, per germline (reference sequence). The V gene lost 5 bases and the J gene lost 1 base, with 11 bases spanning the gap. Here the CDR3 reads CASSEGGRNTEAFF. DNA for the CDR3: TGTGCCAGTAGTGAAGGAGGGCGGAACACTGAAGCTTTCTTT.

J is TRBJ1-6 and V is TRBV7-2; D gene unclear. Germline lookup yields CDR1 SGHTA and CDR2 FQGNSA. This CDR3 region has 15 residues. V lost 1 base to trimming and J lost 8 bases, with 12 bases between them. CDR3 sequence (DNA): TGTGCCAGCAGCTTAGTAACCCTAGAGCATTCACCCCTCCACTTT. Its protein product is CASSLVTLEHSPLHF.

The chain recombines TRBV5-1 with TRBJ2-2; D is ambiguous. CDR3 length equals 15 residues. The V end lost 0 bases, the J end lost 3 bases, and 9 bases lay between the germline ends. Germline CDR1 and CDR2: SGHRS and YFSETQ. The CDR3 sequence: CASSLAVPDTGELFF. The CDR3, as DNA: TGCGCCAGCAGCTTGGCGGTCCCCGACACCGGGGAGCTGTTTTTT. Variable domain in full (rest from reference TRBV5-1 and TRBJ2-2): KAGVTQTPRYLIKTRGQQVTLSCSPISGHRSVSWYQQTPGQGLQFLFEYFSETQRNKGNFPGRFSGRQFSNSRSEMNVSTLELGDSALYLCASSLAVPDTGELFFGEGSRLTVL.

The V gene is TRBV6-5, the J gene TRBJ2-7; D perhaps matches TRBD1 (7 bases). The CDR3 has 14 residues. CDR1 is MNHEY and CDR2 is SVGAGI in the germline V gene. Trimming cost V 6 bases and J 0 bases, with 12 bases left between them. As DNA, the CDR3 is TGTGCCAGCAGCCGCAGGGGGGTCTCCTACGAGCAGTACTTC. Translated, it gives CASSRRGVSYEQYF.

The chain uses TRBV24-1 and TRBJ2-5; TRBD2 matches at 8 bases. Germline-derived CDR1 and CDR2 are KGHDR and SFDVKD. J gave up 0 bases and V 7 bases, and 12 bases lay outside the gene matches. The CDR3 covers 17 residues. CDR3 sequence (DNA): TGTGCCACCAGCGATAGAGCGGGGGAGACGTACCAAGAGACCCAGTACTTC. It is translated as CATSDRAGETYQETQYF.

This chain links TRBV18 with TRBJ1-2; weak D call: TRBD1 (5 bases). Trimming took 3 bases from V and 4 from J, leaving 24 bases between them. In germline, CDR1 is KGHSH, CDR2 LQKENI. CDR3 length equals 18 residues. In DNA, the CDR3 is TGTGCCAGCTCACCTGGCAGGGTGGCCTCTTCGGCTCCCTATGGCTACACCTTC. Translated, it gives CASSPGRVASSAPYGYTF.

The genes are TRBV28 and TRBJ1-3; 7 nucleotides line up with TRBD1. CDR3 length: 13 amino acids. V gave up 8 bases and J gave up 2 bases; unmatched junction bases: 3. Per germline, CDR1 MDHEN and CDR2 SYDVKM. CDR3: CASHRGTGNTIYF. The CDR3 nucleotides are TGTGCCAGCCACAGGGGTACTGGAAACACCATATATTTT.

The V call is TRBV6-5, the J call TRBJ1-4; 9 bases agree with TRBD1. V trimming: 8 bases; J trimming: 8 bases; junction bases outside the gene matches: 9. The CDR3 sequence is 14 residues long. The germline V gene has CDR1 MNHEY and CDR2 SVGAGI. CDR3 sequence: CASGSRDREEKLFF. CDR3 in DNA: TGTGCCAGCGGATCCCGGGACAGGGAAGAAAAACTGTTTTTT.

This chain connects TRBV5-1 to TRBJ1-1; D perhaps matches TRBD1 (6 bases). This CDR3 has 16 amino acids. Per germline, CDR1 SGHRS and CDR2 YFSETQ. V dropped 0 bases and J dropped 0 bases, with 12 bases sitting between them. CDR3 coding DNA: TGCGCCAGCAGCTTGGGGTCAGGGGTCATGAACACTGAAGCTTTCTTT. Amino acid sequence: CASSLGSGVMNTEAFF.

The gene calls are TRBV5-4 and TRBJ2-3; possible D gene TRBD1, 5 bases. The CDR3 spans 16 residues. Germline V gene lookup returns CDR1 SGHNT and CDR2 YYREEE (reference sequence). Trimming pared 0 bases from V and 0 bases from J, leaving 11 bases between. This CDR3 is CASSLANRPSTDTQYF. CDR3 DNA sequence: TGTGCCAGCAGCTTGGCCAACAGGCCTAGCACAGATACGCAGTATTTT.

The rearrangement joins TRBV6-5 to TRBJ1-2, with TRBD1 as a possible D gene (6 bases). Germline CDR1 and CDR2: MNHEY and SVGAGI. The CDR3 sequence is 14 residues long. Trimming pared 6 bases from V and 4 bases from J, leaving 15 bases between. This CDR3 reads CASRKTGFFYGYTF. CDR3 nucleotide sequence: TGTGCCAGCAGAAAGACAGGATTTTTCTATGGCTACACCTTC.

The chain uses TRBV25-1 and TRBJ2-3; D possibly corresponds to TRBD2 (5 bases). V was cut by 2 bases and J by 2 bases, with 11 bases left in between. Germline V gene data show CDR1 as MGHDK and CDR2 as SYGVNS. The CDR3 contains 15 residues. The CDR3 region has the DNA TGTGCCAGCAGTGAAGAGCGGACCCTCACAGATACGCAGTATTTT. It yields the protein CASSEERTLTDTQYF.

The chain employs TRBV20-1 and TRBJ2-3; D gene uncertain. V was shortened by 8 bases and J by 6 bases, with 9 bases between the two germline ends. The CDR3 is made up of 10 amino acids. Looked up from germline, CDR1 is DFQATT and CDR2 is SNEGSKA (reference sequence). In DNA, the CDR3 is TGCAGTCTCCCCGTGGATACGCAGTATTTT. It is translated as CSLPVDTQYF.

This chain uses TRBV10-2 with TRBJ2-7; 7 positions match TRBD2. CDR3 length: 15 residues. CDR1 and CDR2 from the germline V gene are WSHSY and SAAADI. Germline trimming cut 6 bases from V and 2 bases from J; bases unmatched to any gene: 10. For the CDR3, the DNA is TGCGCCAGCAGCCGGGGAGGGGCTGGCACCTACGAGCAGTACTTC. Translated: CASSRGGAGTYEQYF.

J is TRBJ2-3 and V is TRBV5-1; TRBD2 is a possible D gene (5 bases). The V end was cut by 7 bases, the J end by 1 base, with 10 bases between. The CDR3 runs to 13 residues. Germline V gives CDR1 SGHRS, CDR2 YFSETQ. CDR3 coding DNA: TGCGCCAGCCGCGGACTGGGCACAGATACGCAGTATTTT. Translating it yields CASRGLGTDTQYF.

This rearrangement joins TRBV9 to TRBJ2-3; the match to TRBD1 covers 11 bases. The CDR3 length is 18 residues. V was clipped by 4 bases and J by 2 bases; unmatched bases: 12. Germline V gene lookup returns CDR1 SGDLS and CDR2 YYNGEE. DNA for the CDR3: TGTGCCAGCAGCCCCGGGACAGGGGGAGACATCTTCACAGATACGCAGTATTTT. Amino acids: CASSPGTGGDIFTDTQYF.

V usage is TRBV10-1 and J usage is TRBJ2-6, with 7 bases that match TRBD1. The CDR3 runs 14 residues. V was pared by 8 bases and J by 2 bases, with 3 bases of the junction left unmatched. In germline, CDR1 is WNHNN, CDR2 SYGVQD (reference sequence). The chain's CDR3 is CASSTGAGANVLTF. Here the CDR3 DNA reads TGCGCCAGCTCAACAGGGGCTGGGGCCAACGTCCTGACTTTC.

V is TRBV6-5 and J is TRBJ2-3, with D maybe TRBD2 (7 bases). The CDR3 covers 15 residues. Per the germline V gene, CDR1 is MNHEY and CDR2 is SVGAGI. V lost 3 bases and J lost 5, with 15 bases in between. CDR3 bases: TGTGCCAGCAGTTATAGTGGGGGGGCCGGAGATACGCAGTATTTT. Amino acids: CASSYSGGAGDTQYF.

This clone has only one observation. The chain joins TRBV7-2 to TRBJ1-2, with a weak D call TRBD1 (5 bases). From germline, CDR1 is SGHTA and CDR2 FQGNSA. V was cut by 2 bases and J by 5 bases, with 6 bases left in between. CDR3 length: 12 amino acids. CDR3 DNA sequence: TGTGCCAGCAGCTTACAGGGTTATGGCTACACCTTC. It encodes CASSLQGYGYTF. The whole variable domain, remainder taken from reference TRBV7-2 and TRBJ1-2, is GAGVSQSPSNKVTEKGKDVELRCDPISGHTALYWYRQSLGQGLEFLIYFQGNSAPDKSGLPSDRFSAERTGGSVSTLTIQRTQQEDSAVYLCASSLQGYGYTFGSGTRLTVV.

This clone was seen once. The chain combines TRBV9 with TRBJ1-2; 12 nucleotides match TRBD1. Trimming took 2 bases from V and 6 from J; bases not matched to a gene: 8. This CDR3 has 16 residues. Germline V CDR1 and CDR2: SGDLS, YYNGEE. CDR3 loop: CASSVPLGQGADGYTF. The CDR3 coding sequence is TGTGCCAGCAGCGTTCCCTTGGGACAGGGGGCTGATGGCTACACCTTC. Full variable domain (missing parts from reference TRBV9 and TRBJ1-2): DSGVTQTPKHLITATGQRVTLRCSPRSGDLSVYWYQQSLDQGLQFLIQYYNGEERAKGNILERFSAQQFPDLHSELNLSSLELGDSALYFCASSVPLGQGADGYTFGSGTRLTVV.

This clone has only one observation. V is TRBV29-1 and J is TRBJ1-2; 10 nucleotides line up with TRBD1. Germline lookup yields CDR1 SQVTM and CDR2 ANQGSEA. After removal of 7 bases from V and 7 bases from J, the junction contained 6 bases not matched to a gene. The CDR3 spans 12 residues. The CDR3 DNA sequence: TGCAGCGGGAGTGGACAGGGGGGTGGCTACACCTTC. Encoded protein: CSGSGQGGGYTF.

V gene TRBV24-1 combines with J gene TRBJ2-3; TRBD2 agrees at 7 bases. This CDR3 spans 13 amino acids. The V gene end was trimmed by 5 bases and the J gene end by 3 bases; junction bases not matched to a gene: 1. Germline-derived CDR1 and CDR2 are KGHDR and SFDVKD. The CDR3 here is CATSAGGTDTQYF. DNA for the CDR3: TGTGCCACCAGTGCGGGGGGAACAGATACGCAGTATTTT.

This clone occurred a few times. V gene TRBV5-1 combines with J gene TRBJ2-2; TRBD1 matches 7 bases. This CDR3 spans 16 amino acids. V lost 4 bases to trimming and J lost 0 bases; unmatched junction nucleotides: 6. Germline V CDR1 and CDR2: SGHRS, YFSETQ. This CDR3 reads CASSPTGTANTGELFF. CDR3 nucleotides: TGCGCCAGCAGCCCAACCGGGACAGCGAACACCGGGGAGCTGTTTTTT.

The chain employs TRBV6-5 and TRBJ2-7; TRBD1 matches 7 bases. The CDR3 runs to 14 residues. Germline V gives CDR1 MNHEY, CDR2 SVGAGI. The V segment lost 0 bases and the J segment 2 bases; nucleotides outside the gene matches: 1. CDR3 sequence reads: CASSYSQGTYEQYF. DNA of the CDR3: TGTGCCAGCAGTTACTCACAGGGGACCTACGAGCAGTACTTC.

The count of this clone is one. The CDR3 DNA reads as TGCGCCAGCAGCCCATCTATTGCCCCCACCCCCGAATACAATGAGCAGTTCTTC. Residues: CASSPSIAPTPEYNEQFF. The V call is TRBV4-1, the J call TRBJ2-1; D gene unclear. Germline V CDR1 and CDR2: MGHRA, YSYEKL. V lost 4 bases and J lost 4, with 23 bases in between. The CDR3 consists of 18 residues.

The gene calls are TRBV12-3 or TRBV12-4 and TRBJ1-1; 9 bases fit TRBD1. The CDR3 consists of 12 residues. Trimming at V came to 8 bases and at J to 8 bases, leaving 6 bases not matched to a gene. For the CDR3, the DNA is TGTGCCAGCGGCACAGGGGGCGCGGAAGCTTTCTTT. Its translation: CASGTGGAEAFF.

The chain employs TRBV7-9 and TRBJ1-1, with 7 positions matching TRBD1. The germline V gene has CDR1 SEHNR and CDR2 FQNEAQ (reference sequence). V shed 7 bases and J 3 bases; nucleotides not matched to a gene: 5. This CDR3 region has 13 residues. The CDR3 loop reads CASTRDSHTEAFF. The CDR3 nucleotides read TGTGCCAGCACCCGGGACAGCCACACTGAAGCTTTCTTT.

The CDR3 is CASRPTSAGNYEQYF. Written as DNA, the CDR3 is TGCGCCAGCAGGCCGACTAGTGCAGGAAATTACGAGCAGTACTTC. This chain connects TRBV5-1 to TRBJ2-7, with D perhaps TRBD2 (6 bases). CDR1 SGHRS and CDR2 YFSETQ come from the germline V gene. The CDR3 length is 15 residues. The V end was cut by 5 bases, the J end by 4 bases, with 19 bases between.

This clone occurred once. J is TRBJ1-2 and V is TRBV4-1, with D perhaps matching TRBD1 (5 bases). The length of the CDR3 is 13 residues. V was trimmed by 1 base and J by 2 bases, leaving 5 bases between them. Germline V gene sequence: CDR1 MGHRA, CDR2 YSYEKL. This CDR3 is CASSQGQNYGYTF. CDR3 sequence (DNA): TGCGCCAGCAGCCAAGGACAGAACTATGGCTACACCTTC.

This chain links TRBV5-8 with TRBJ2-2; TRBD1 agrees at 7 bases. Looked up from germline, CDR1 is SGHTS and CDR2 is YDEGEE. Losses at the gene ends were 4 bases for V and 1 base for J; bases not matched to a gene: 7. The CDR3 length is 16 residues. The CDR3 DNA follows: TGTGCCAGCAGCGCTGCAGGGGGAAGGAACACCGGGGAGCTGTTTTTT. Translation: CASSAAGGRNTGELFF.

The chain recombines TRBV5-8 with TRBJ1-2, with a tentative D call TRBD1 (6 bases). Germline assignment: CDR1 SGHTS and CDR2 YDEGEE. The V end was cut by 1 base, the J end by 8 bases, with 12 bases between. This CDR3 contains 13 residues. CDR3 coding DNA: TGTGCCAGCAGCTTGACCAGGGGTGGAGGCTACACCTTC. As protein: CASSLTRGGGYTF.